The sequence of this T cell receptor (beta chain) was determined in a study of cytomegalovirus exposure and HLA in healthy donors. Points from the study as a whole: CMV serostatus was the sole immune exposure information available. Presence/absence analyses supposed approximately even sequencing depth among donors. Generally TCR sequences proved uncommon, though certain public TCRs appeared in numerous donors. Trimming of TCR beta V- and J-genes showed a link, identified in a later analysis, to a missense DCLRE1C variant.

CDR3 length: 15 amino acids. With 1 base removed from V and 0 bases from J, the gap between germline ends came to 7 bases. The germline gives CDR1 LNHNV, CDR2 YYDKDF (reference sequence). With respect to this clone: The antigen remains undetermined.

With 60 Vbeta and 13 Jbeta primers, the PCR was carried out. Only in-frame clones appear in the TCRdb table, and some are missing; sequencing was by immunoSEQ multiplex PCR. The sample includes 100,000 to 150,000 clones, roughly 80% seen only once; the top ten take roughly 4.1%. The receptor was isolated from a man between 18 and 29 years old in good health and CMV-seropositive. The V gene is TRBV15, the J gene TRBJ1-5; no clear D gene. The sequencing sample was made of PBMCs. The CDR3 coding sequence is TGTGCCACCAGCAGAGGAGGGTATAGCAATCAGCCCCAGCATTTT. Its protein is CATSRGGYSNQPQHF.